Presented here are 9 T cell receptor beta chains from one specimen sequenced in a study of technical replicates of blood from a few donors. TCRdb keeps only in-frame clones here, not all; method: immunoSEQ multiplex PCR. The repertoire holds around 89,000 clones, with about 94% as singletons. The sample taken for sequencing was T cells isolated from PBMCs. The origin of the receptors is a human donor in good health.

The chain uses TRBV2 and TRBJ1-5; no definite D call. V lost 6 bases and J lost 4, with 22 bases in between. CDR3 length: 17 amino acids. Germline V gene data show CDR1 as SNHLY and CDR2 as FYNNEI. The CDR3 DNA reads as TGTGCCAGCAGAGTGAACCCCTTCCGGGTACAAAATCAGCCCCAGCATTTT. Translated, it gives CASRVNPFRVQNQPQHF.

The J gene is TRBJ2-3, the V gene TRBV7-6; D unclear. Germline V gives CDR1 SGHVS, CDR2 FNYEAQ. V was trimmed by 6 bases and J by 2 bases, leaving 9 bases between them. The CDR3 loop spans 13 amino acids. CDR3 in DNA: TGTGCCAGCAGTTACTCCTACACAGATACGCAGTATTTT. Translating it yields CASSYSYTDTQYF.

Only one count was recorded for this clone. The J gene is TRBJ2-5, the V gene TRBV11-3; 12 bases are a match to TRBD2. V was pared by 4 bases and J by 0 bases, with 3 bases of the junction left unmatched. This CDR3 is 16 amino acids long. Per germline, CDR1 SGHNT and CDR2 YENEEA. The CDR3 bases are TGTGCCAGCAGCTCCCGACTAGCGGGGGACCAAGAGACCCAGTACTTC. It yields the protein CASSSRLAGDQETQYF.

This clone was counted once. The chain uses TRBV28 and TRBJ1-2; D is unresolved. CDR3 length: 15 residues. Germline CDR1 is MDHEN and CDR2 is SYDVKM. Trimming cost V 8 bases and J 0 bases, with 16 bases left between them. CDR3 nucleotide sequence: TGTGCCAGCTCCTTAGGCTGGGCCACTAACTATGGCTACACCTTC. Protein: CASSLGWATNYGYTF.

The chain has TRBV5-1 and TRBJ2-1, with 7 nucleotides matching TRBD1. With V trimmed by 5 bases and J by 1 base, 9 bases remained unmatched. CDR1 is SGHRS, CDR2 YFSETQ, per germline. The length of the CDR3 is 16 residues. The CDR3 reads CASSSRMDRSYNEQFF. CDR3 bases: TGCGCCAGCAGTTCTCGGATGGACAGGTCCTACAATGAGCAGTTCTTC.

The chain links TRBV7-9 to TRBJ1-5, with TRBD1 matching over 7 bases. J gave up 0 bases and V 5 bases, and 1 base lay outside the gene matches. The germline V gene has CDR1 SEHNR and CDR2 FQNEAQ (reference sequence). The CDR3 has 14 amino acids. CDR3 amino acids: CASSRTGSNQPQHF. The CDR3 coding sequence is TGTGCCAGCAGCCGGACAGGTAGCAATCAGCCCCAGCATTTT.

This chain connects TRBV4-2 to TRBJ1-2, with TRBD1 matching 9 bases. Unmatched junction bases numbered 5, after V lost 3 bases and J lost 6 bases. CDR3 length equals 14 residues. CDR1 is LGHNA and CDR2 is YNFKEQ in the germline V gene. For the CDR3, the DNA is TGTGCCAGCAGCCATACCGGGACAGGGAATGGCTACACCTTC. Translation gives CASSHTGTGNGYTF.

As DNA, the CDR3 is TGTGCCAGCAGCTCGACAGGGGGCTTACTAGCTGAGCAGTTCTTC. It encodes CASSSTGGLLAEQFF. The chain uses TRBV7-9 and TRBJ2-1; 10 nucleotides align to TRBD1. The CDR3 sequence is 15 residues long. Trimming took 4 bases from V and 9 from J; bases not matched to a gene: 9. Germline CDR1 and CDR2: SEHNR and FQNEAQ (reference sequence). Full variable domain (rest looked up from reference TRBV7-9 and TRBJ2-1): DTGVSQNPRHKITKRGQNVTFRCDPISEHNRLYWYRQTLGQGPEFLTYFQNEAQLEKSRLLSDRFSAERPKGSFSTLEIQRTEQGDSAMYLCASSSTGGLLAEQFFGPGTRLTVL.

The chain recombines TRBV5-1 with TRBJ2-3, with a weak D call TRBD1 (6 bases). The CDR3 consists of 15 residues. V was trimmed by 1 base and J by 3 bases, leaving 12 bases between them. From germline, CDR1 is SGHRS and CDR2 YFSETQ. The CDR3 nucleotides read TGCGCCAGCAGCTTGTTGGGACACTTAACAGATACGCAGTATTTT. Protein product: CASSLLGHLTDTQYF.